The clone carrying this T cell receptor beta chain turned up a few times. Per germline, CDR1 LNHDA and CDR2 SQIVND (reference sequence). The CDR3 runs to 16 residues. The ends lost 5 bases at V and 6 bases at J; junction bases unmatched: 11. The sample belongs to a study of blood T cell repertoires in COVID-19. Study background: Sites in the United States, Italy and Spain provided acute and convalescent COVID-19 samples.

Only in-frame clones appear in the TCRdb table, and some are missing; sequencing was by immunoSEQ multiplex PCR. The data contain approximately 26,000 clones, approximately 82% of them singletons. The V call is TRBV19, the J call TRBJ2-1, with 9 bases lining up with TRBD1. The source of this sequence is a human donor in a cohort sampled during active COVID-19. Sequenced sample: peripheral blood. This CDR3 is CASSASGTGSRNEQFF. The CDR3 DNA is TGTGCCAGTAGTGCCTCCGGGACAGGGTCTCGCAATGAGCAGTTCTTC.